This passage covers 9 T cell receptor beta chains from one sample sequenced in a study of spatial heterogeneity in lung cancer. The time point denotes: sample taken at primary tumor resection. Sequencing was performed on whole RNA extracted from tumor and nontumor lung tissue, or from frozen PBMC, and the material was left unsorted. TCRdb itself ran the 5' RACE reads through MiXCR, one entry per CDR3 protein. The repertoire holds roughly 54,000 distinct CDR3 sequences, roughly 7.2% seen once, with less than 15% in the top ten. The sample here was PBMCs, taken at surgery. The receptors were gathered from a female donor with early-stage non-small cell lung cancer.

This clonotype was counted only a few times. The genes are TRBV9 and TRBJ1-2; D ambiguous. The germline CDR1 and CDR2 sequences are SGDLS and YYNGEE. V was shortened by 4 bases and J by 7 bases, with 17 bases between the two germline ends. The CDR3 spans 14 residues. The CDR3 is CASSPREQFSGYTF. CDR3 in DNA: TGTGCCAGCAGCCCCCGGGAGCAGTTTAGTGGCTACACCTTC. The variable domain in full, completed from reference TRBV9 and TRBJ1-2, reads DSGVTQTPKHLITATGQRVTLRCSPRSGDLSVYWYQQSLDQGLQFLIQYYNGEERAKGNILERFSAQQFPDLHSELNLSSLELGDSALYFCASSPREQFSGYTFGSGTRLTVV.

The chain joins TRBV7-2 to TRBJ2-1, with D perhaps being TRBD1 or TRBD2 (6 bases each). V dropped 5 bases and J dropped 8 bases, with 16 bases sitting between them. The CDR3 has 14 amino acids. Germline CDR1 and CDR2: SGHTA and FQGNSA. The CDR3 region has the DNA TGTGCCAGCAGCCTTCGCGGGACATATTATGAGCAGTTCTTC. This codes for CASSLRGTYYEQFF.

The gene calls are TRBV4-3 and TRBJ2-3; 8 nucleotides agree with TRBD2. The ends lost 0 bases at V and 1 base at J; junction bases unmatched: 3. The CDR3 covers 16 residues. Germline V lookup: CDR1 LGHNA, CDR2 YSLEER. CDR3 bases: TGCGCCAGCAGCCAAGAAGGGCGGGGGGGCACAGATACGCAGTATTTT. Protein: CASSQEGRGGTDTQYF.

This clonotype has a count of ten or more. The chain uses TRBV20-1 and TRBJ2-1, with D possibly being TRBD1 (5 bases). The CDR3 covers 16 residues. Germline-derived CDR1 and CDR2 are DFQATT and SNEGSKA (reference sequence). Trimming stripped 0 bases from V and 0 bases from J, with 12 bases between. The DNA of the CDR3 is TGCAGTGCTAGAGATTGGCAGGGCCCCTCCTACAATGAGCAGTTCTTC. It codes for CSARDWQGPSYNEQFF.

The V call is TRBV30, the J call TRBJ2-7, with no clear D. The CDR3 is 11 amino acids. Per the germline V gene, CDR1 is GTSNPN and CDR2 is SVGIG (reference sequence). The V gene lost 2 bases and the J gene lost 5 bases, with 7 bases spanning the gap. Here the CDR3 reads CAWSLLNEQYF. The CDR3 nucleotides are TGTGCCTGGAGTCTTCTGAACGAGCAGTACTTC.

This clonotype was counted a few times. This chain connects TRBV6-2 or TRBV6-3 to TRBJ1-4, with 9 bases matching TRBD1. V lost 4 bases, J lost 8 bases, and 5 bases stayed unmatched. The CDR3 extends over 14 amino acids. Germline CDR1 reads MNHEY; CDR2 reads SVGEGT. The CDR3 coding sequence is TGTGCCAGCAGTTCTGGACAGGGGACGGAAAAACTGTTTTTT. Its translation: CASSSGQGTEKLFF.

The chain employs TRBV19 and TRBJ2-2; weak D call: TRBD1 (6 bases). Germline-derived CDR1 and CDR2 are LNHDA and SQIVND (reference sequence). The CDR3 contains 14 residues. V lost 7 bases and J 6 bases, leaving 15 bases between the germline ends. CDR3 sequence: CASTSGRTAGELFF. The CDR3 DNA sequence: TGTGCCAGTACCTCGGGGCGGACAGCCGGGGAGCTGTTTTTT.

The V call is TRBV30, the J call TRBJ2-2; D may be TRBD1 (6 bases). Trimming left V 1 base short and J 3 bases short, with 6 bases between. The germline V gene has CDR1 GTSNPN and CDR2 SVGIG (reference sequence). There are 13 residues in the CDR3. The CDR3 protein is CAWSGQDTGELFF. The CDR3 DNA is TGTGCCTGGAGTGGACAGGACACCGGGGAGCTGTTTTTT.

The gene calls are TRBV7-9 and TRBJ2-1; 10 bases are shared with TRBD1. Germline assignment: CDR1 SEHNR and CDR2 FQNEAQ (reference sequence). This CDR3 spans 16 amino acids. The V segment lost 5 bases and the J segment 3 bases; nucleotides outside the gene matches: 7. The CDR3 loop is CASSGWGTGDYNEQFF. The CDR3 DNA reads as TGTGCCAGCAGCGGCTGGGGGACAGGGGACTACAATGAGCAGTTCTTC.